This TCR beta chain was captured by sequencing in a study of blood T cell repertoires in COVID-19. The wider study: Acute and convalescent COVID-19 specimens originated in the United States, Italy and Spain.

Per the germline V gene, CDR1 is SGHDT and CDR2 is YYEEEE. This CDR3 has 12 amino acids. V was clipped by 6 bases and J by 6 bases, with 9 bases between them. Methods used by the authors: How many nucleated cells were present was estimated from reference gene primer amplification. Sequenced by immunoSEQ multiplex PCR; TCRdb stores in-frame clones only, minus some. The DNA was the basis for D and trimming; V, J and clone size are from that table. Of around 250,000 clones listed, 84% are singletons. Material: peripheral blood. This rearrangement joins TRBV5-6 to TRBJ2-2; a weak D match, TRBD2 (6 bases). The TCR comes from a woman aged 35 to 49 who had recovered from COVID-19. CDR3 bases: TGTGCCAGCAAAAGGAGGGCCGGGGAGCTGTTTTTT. Protein: CASKRRAGELFF.